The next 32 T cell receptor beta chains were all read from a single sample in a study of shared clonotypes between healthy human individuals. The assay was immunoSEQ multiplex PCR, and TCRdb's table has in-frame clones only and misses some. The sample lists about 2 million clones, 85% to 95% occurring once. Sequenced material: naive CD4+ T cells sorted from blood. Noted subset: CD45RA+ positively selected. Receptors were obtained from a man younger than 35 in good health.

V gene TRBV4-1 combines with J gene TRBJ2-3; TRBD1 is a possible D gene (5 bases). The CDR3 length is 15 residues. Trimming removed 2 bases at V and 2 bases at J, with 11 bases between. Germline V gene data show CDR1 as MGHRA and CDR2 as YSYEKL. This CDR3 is CASSQPGALTDTQYF. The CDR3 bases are TGCGCCAGCAGCCAACCTGGGGCACTCACAGATACGCAGTATTTT.

CDR3 region: CASTRDGGAIEQYF. The DNA of the CDR3 is TGTGCCAGCACCCGGGACGGGGGGGCGATCGAGCAGTACTTC. V gene TRBV6-1 combines with J gene TRBJ2-7; 8 positions match TRBD2. This CDR3 spans 14 amino acids. J was trimmed by 6 bases and V by 7 bases; bases with no gene match: 11. Germline V gives CDR1 MNHNS, CDR2 SASEGT.

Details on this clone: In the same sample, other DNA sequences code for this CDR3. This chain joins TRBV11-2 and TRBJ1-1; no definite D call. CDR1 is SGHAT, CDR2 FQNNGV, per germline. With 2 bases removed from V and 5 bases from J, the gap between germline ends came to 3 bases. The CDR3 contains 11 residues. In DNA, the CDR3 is TGTGCCAGCAGCTTACGTACTGAAGCTTTCTTT. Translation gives CASSLRTEAFF.

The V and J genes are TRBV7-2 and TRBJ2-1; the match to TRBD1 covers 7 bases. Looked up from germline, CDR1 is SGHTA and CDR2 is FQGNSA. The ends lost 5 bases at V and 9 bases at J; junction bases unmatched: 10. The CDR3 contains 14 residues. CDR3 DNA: TGTGCCAGCAGCCAAGTCACAGGGGCCTTTGAGCAGTTCTTC. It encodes CASSQVTGAFEQFF.

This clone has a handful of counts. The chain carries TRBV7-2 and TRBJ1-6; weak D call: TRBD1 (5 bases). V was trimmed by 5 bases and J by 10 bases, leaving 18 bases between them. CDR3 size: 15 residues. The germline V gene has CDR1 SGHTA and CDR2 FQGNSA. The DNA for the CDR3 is TGTGCCAGCAGCCCGTCCGGGACGGCGGGATCACCCCTCCACTTT. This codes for CASSPSGTAGSPLHF.

The CDR3 here is CASSTGRNQETQYF. As DNA, the CDR3 is TGCGCCAGCAGCACCGGACGGAACCAAGAGACCCAGTACTTC. This chain joins TRBV5-1 and TRBJ2-5; no firm D call. The V end was cut by 4 bases, the J end by 0 bases, with 10 bases between. Germline V gene lookup returns CDR1 SGHRS and CDR2 YFSETQ. This CDR3 region has 14 residues. Complete variable domain (other parts from reference TRBV5-1 and TRBJ2-5): KAGVTQTPRYLIKTRGQQVTLSCSPISGHRSVSWYQQTPGQGLQFLFEYFSETQRNKGNFPGRFSGRQFSNSRSEMNVSTLELGDSALYLCASSTGRNQETQYFGPGTRLLVL.

CDR3 nucleotide sequence: TGCGCCAGCAGTGAGTTGCTGACAGGGAACACTGAAGCTTTCTTT. Residues: CASSELLTGNTEAFF. This chain connects TRBV10-2 to TRBJ1-1, with a weak D call TRBD1 (6 bases). V was clipped by 1 base and J by 1 base, with 10 bases between them. There are 15 residues in the CDR3. Per germline, CDR1 WSHSY and CDR2 SAAADI.

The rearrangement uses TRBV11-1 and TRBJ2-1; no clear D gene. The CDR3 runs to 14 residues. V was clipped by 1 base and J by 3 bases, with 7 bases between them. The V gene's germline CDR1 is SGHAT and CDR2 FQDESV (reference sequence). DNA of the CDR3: TGTGCCAGCAGCTTAGGTGGCAGCTACAATGAGCAGTTCTTC. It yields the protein CASSLGGSYNEQFF.

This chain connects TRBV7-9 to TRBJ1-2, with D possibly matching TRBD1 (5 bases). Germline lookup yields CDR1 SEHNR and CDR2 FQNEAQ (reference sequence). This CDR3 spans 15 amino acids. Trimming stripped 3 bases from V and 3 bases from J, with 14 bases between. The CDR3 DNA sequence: TGTGCCAGCAGCTTCCCCGGGGGAACGGACTATGGCTACACCTTC. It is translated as CASSFPGGTDYGYTF. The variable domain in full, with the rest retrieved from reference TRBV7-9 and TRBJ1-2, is DTGVSQNPRHKITKRGQNVTFRCDPISEHNRLYWYRQTLGQGPEFLTYFQNEAQLEKSRLLSDRFSAERPKGSFSTLEIQRTEQGDSAMYLCASSFPGGTDYGYTFGSGTRLTVV.

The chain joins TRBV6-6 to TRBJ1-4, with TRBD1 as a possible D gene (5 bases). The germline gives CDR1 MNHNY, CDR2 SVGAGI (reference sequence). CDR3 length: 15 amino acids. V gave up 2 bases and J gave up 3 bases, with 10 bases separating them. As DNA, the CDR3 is TGTGCCAGCAGTTACCCGGGGGAGGCTAATGAAAAACTGTTTTTT. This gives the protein CASSYPGEANEKLFF.

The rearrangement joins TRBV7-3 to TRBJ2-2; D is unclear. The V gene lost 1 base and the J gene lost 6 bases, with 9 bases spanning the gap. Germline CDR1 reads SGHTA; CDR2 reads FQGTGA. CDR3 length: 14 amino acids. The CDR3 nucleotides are TGTGCCAGCAGCTTAAGCCGGGTTCCCGGGGAGCTGTTTTTT. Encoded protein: CASSLSRVPGELFF.

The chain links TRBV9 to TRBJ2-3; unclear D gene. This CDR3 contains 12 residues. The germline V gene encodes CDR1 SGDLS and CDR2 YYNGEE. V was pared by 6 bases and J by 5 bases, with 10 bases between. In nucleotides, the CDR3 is TGTGCCAGCACCTCCCTGGGAGATACGCAGTATTTT. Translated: CASTSLGDTQYF.

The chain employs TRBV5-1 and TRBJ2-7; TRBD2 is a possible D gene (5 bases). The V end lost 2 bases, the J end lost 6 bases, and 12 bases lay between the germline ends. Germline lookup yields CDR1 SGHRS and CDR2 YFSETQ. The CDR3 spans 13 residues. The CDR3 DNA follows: TGCGCCAGCAGCTTAAACGGACTGGGCGAGCAGTACTTC. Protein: CASSLNGLGEQYF.

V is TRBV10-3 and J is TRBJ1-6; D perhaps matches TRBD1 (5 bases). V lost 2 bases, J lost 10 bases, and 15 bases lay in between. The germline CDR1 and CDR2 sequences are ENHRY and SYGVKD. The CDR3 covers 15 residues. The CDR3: CAISEGGDRVSPLHF. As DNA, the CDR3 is TGTGCCATCAGTGAGGGTGGTGACAGAGTCTCACCCCTCCACTTT.

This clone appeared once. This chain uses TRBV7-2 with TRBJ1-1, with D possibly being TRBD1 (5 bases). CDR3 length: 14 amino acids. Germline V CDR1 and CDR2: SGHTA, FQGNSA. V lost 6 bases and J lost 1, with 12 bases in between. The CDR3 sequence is CASRQGRANTEAFF. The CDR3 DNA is TGTGCCAGCAGGCAGGGAAGGGCGAACACTGAAGCTTTCTTT.

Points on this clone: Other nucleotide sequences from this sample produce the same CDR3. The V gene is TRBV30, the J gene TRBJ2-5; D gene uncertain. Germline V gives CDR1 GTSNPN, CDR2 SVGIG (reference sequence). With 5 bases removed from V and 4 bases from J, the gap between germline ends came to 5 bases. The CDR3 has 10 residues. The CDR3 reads CAWGRETQYF. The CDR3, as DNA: TGTGCCTGGGGGCGAGAGACCCAGTACTTC.

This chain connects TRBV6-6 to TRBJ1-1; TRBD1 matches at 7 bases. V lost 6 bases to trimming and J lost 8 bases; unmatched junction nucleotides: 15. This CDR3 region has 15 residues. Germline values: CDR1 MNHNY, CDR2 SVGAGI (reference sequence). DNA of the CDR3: TGTGCCAGCAGGCCCAGACAGGGAGGCTCACCGGAAGCTTTCTTT. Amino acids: CASRPRQGGSPEAFF.

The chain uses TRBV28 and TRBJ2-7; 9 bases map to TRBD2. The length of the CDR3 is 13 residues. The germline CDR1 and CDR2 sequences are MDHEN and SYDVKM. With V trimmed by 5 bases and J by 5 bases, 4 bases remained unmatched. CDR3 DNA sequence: TGTGCCAGCAGTAGACTAGCGGTCCACGAGCAGTACTTC. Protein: CASSRLAVHEQYF.

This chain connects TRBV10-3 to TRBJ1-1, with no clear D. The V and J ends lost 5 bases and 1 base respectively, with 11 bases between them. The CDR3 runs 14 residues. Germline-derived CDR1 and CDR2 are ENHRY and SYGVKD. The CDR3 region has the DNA TGTGCCATCAGTATACAAGACGCGAACACTGAAGCTTTCTTT. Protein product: CAISIQDANTEAFF.

The CDR3 bases are TGTGCCAGCAGTTTTGAAGGGGGCAGCAATCAGCCCCAGCATTTT. Encoded protein: CASSFEGGSNQPQHF. V gene TRBV27 combines with J gene TRBJ1-5; 7 positions agree with TRBD1. Per the germline V gene, CDR1 is MNHEY and CDR2 is SMNVEV (reference sequence). The CDR3 is made up of 15 amino acids. The ends lost 3 bases at V and 1 base at J; junction bases unmatched: 3.

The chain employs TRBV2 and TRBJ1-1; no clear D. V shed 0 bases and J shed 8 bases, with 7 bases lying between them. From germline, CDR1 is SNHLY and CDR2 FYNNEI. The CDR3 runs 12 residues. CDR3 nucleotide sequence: TGTGCCAGCAGTGAAGCGGCACCCGAAGCTTTCTTT. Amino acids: CASSEAAPEAFF.

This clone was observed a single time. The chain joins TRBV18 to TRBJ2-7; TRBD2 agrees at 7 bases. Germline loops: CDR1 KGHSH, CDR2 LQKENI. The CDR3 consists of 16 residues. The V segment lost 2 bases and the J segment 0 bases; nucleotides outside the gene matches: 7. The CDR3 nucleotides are TGTGCCAGCTCACCAACAGGACCGGGAGGCTCCTACGAGCAGTACTTC. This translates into CASSPTGPGGSYEQYF.

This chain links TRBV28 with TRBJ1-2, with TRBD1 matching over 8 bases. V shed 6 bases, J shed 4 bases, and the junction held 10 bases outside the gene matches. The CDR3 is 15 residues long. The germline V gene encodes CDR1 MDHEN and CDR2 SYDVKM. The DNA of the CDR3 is TGTGCCAGCAGATCTACGGCAGGGGGCTCCTATGGCTACACCTTC. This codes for CASRSTAGGSYGYTF.

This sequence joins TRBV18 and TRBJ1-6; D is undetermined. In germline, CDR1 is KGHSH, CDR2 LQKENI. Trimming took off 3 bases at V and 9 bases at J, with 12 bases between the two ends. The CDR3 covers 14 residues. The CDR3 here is CASSPTDGISPLHF. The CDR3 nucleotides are TGTGCCAGCTCACCGACGGACGGGATTTCACCCCTCCACTTT.

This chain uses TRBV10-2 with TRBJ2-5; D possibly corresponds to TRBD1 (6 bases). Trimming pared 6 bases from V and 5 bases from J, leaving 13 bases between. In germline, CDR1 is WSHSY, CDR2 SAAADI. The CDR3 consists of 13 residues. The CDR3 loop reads CASRPGAMETQYF. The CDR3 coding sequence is TGCGCCAGCAGACCAGGGGCGATGGAGACCCAGTACTTC.

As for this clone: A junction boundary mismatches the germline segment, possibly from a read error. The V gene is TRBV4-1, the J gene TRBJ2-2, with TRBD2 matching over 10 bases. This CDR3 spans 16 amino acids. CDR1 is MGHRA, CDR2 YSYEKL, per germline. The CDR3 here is CASSPRTSGNTGELFF. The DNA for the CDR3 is TGTGCCAGCAGCCCACGGACTAGCGGGAACACCGGGGAGCTGTTTTTT.

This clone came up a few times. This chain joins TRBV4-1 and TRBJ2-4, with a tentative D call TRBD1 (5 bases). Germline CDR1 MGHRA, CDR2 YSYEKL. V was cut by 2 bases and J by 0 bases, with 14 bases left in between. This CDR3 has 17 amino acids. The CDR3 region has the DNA TGCGCCAGCAGCCAACCAACTCAGGGTTTAGCCAAAAACATTCAGTACTTC. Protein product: CASSQPTQGLAKNIQYF.

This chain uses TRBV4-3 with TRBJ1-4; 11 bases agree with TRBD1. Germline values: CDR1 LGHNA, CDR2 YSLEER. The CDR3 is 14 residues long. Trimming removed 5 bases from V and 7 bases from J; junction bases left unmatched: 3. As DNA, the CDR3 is TGCGCCAGCAGCTCCGGGACAGGGGGTGAAAAACTGTTTTTT. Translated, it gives CASSSGTGGEKLFF.

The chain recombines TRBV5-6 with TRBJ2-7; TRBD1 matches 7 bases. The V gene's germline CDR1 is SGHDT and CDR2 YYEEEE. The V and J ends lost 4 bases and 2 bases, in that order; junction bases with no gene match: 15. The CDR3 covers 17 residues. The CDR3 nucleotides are TGTGCCAGCAGCCCACGGGACAGTCTAGCTCGAGCCTACGAGCAGTACTTC. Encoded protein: CASSPRDSLARAYEQYF.

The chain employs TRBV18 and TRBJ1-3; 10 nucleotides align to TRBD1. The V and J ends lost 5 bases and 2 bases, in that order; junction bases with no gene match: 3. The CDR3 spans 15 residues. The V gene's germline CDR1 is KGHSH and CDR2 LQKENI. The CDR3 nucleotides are TGTGCCAGCTCAGCAGGGACAGGGGCTGGAAACACCATATATTTT. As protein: CASSAGTGAGNTIYF.

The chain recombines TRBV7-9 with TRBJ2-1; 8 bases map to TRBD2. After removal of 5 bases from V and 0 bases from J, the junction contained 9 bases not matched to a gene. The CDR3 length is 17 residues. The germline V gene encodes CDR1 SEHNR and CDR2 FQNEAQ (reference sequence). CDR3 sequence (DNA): TGTGCCAGCAGCCTCGGGGTAGCGGGGATCTCCTACAATGAGCAGTTCTTC. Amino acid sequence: CASSLGVAGISYNEQFF.

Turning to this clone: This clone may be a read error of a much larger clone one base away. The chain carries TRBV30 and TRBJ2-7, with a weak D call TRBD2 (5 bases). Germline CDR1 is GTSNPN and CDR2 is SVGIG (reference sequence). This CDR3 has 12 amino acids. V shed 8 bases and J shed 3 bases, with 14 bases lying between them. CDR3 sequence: CARGISFYEQYF. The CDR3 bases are TGTGCCCGGGGAATAAGTTTCTACGAGCAGTACTTC.